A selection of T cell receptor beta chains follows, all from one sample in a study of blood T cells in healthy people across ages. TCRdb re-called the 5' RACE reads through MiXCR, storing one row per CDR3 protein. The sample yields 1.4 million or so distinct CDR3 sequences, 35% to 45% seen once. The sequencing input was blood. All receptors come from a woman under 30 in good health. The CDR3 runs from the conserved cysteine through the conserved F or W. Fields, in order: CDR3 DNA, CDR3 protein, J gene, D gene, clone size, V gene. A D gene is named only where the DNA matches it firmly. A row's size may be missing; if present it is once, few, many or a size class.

TGCAGTGCTAGAGGCCTAGCCTACGAGCAGTACTTC,CSARGLAYEQYF,TRBJ2-7,-,many,TRBV20-1
TGTGCCAGCAGCTCTCGGGGAGTGTACACAGATACGCAGTATTTT,CASSSRGVYTDTQYF,TRBJ2-3,-,-,TRBV5-5
TGTGCCAGCAGTTTTATAGCGGGGACGGGAGAGCAGTACTTC,CASSFIAGTGEQYF,TRBJ2-5,TRBD2,few,TRBV12-3/TRBV12-4
TGTGCCAGCGGAAACAGGGGGAACACTGAAGCTTTCTTT,CASGNRGNTEAFF,TRBJ1-1,TRBD1,-,TRBV12-3/TRBV12-4
TGTGCCAGCAGCTTAGCGAGGACGGGGAACAATTCACCCCTCCACTTT,CASSLARTGNNSPLHF,TRBJ1-6,-,-,TRBV11-2
TGCAGTGCTAGGTCGGGGGGGCGCGGATATGGCTACACCTTC,CSARSGGRGYGYTF,TRBJ1-2,-,few,TRBV20-1
TGTGCCAGCAGTGGGACAGTTCAAGGACTTGCGTTGGAGCTGTACTTC,CASSGTVQGLALELYF,TRBJ2-5,-,-,TRBV6-1
TGCAGTGCTAGAAACCGAGAGGGGGAGCGGGCCTACGAGCAGTACTTC,CSARNREGERAYEQYF,TRBJ2-7,-,-,TRBV20-1
TGCAGCGTTGAAGGGAGTCCAAGGGAGCAGTTCTTC,CSVEGSPREQFF,TRBJ2-1,-,few,TRBV29-1
TGTGCCAGCAGCATTCGACTAGGCGCCGGGGAGCTGTTTTTT,CASSIRLGAGELFF,TRBJ2-2,-,few,TRBV12-3/TRBV12-4
TGCGCCAGCAGCCACCTGACTGGACAGGCCGGGATGCTGTTTTTT,CASSHLTGQAGMLFF,TRBJ1-4,TRBD1,-,TRBV4-3
TGTGCCGGCAGCGGTTTAGCGCGAATAGCCAAAAACATTCAGTACTTC,CAGSGLARIAKNIQYF,TRBJ2-4,-,once,TRBV7-9
TGTGCCAGCAGCCCGGACAGGGGGCCGGCCACTGAAGCTTTCTTT,CASSPDRGPATEAFF,TRBJ1-1,TRBD1,-,TRBV9
TGTGCCAGCGGAGACCAGGGCTACGAGCAGTACTTC,CASGDQGYEQYF,TRBJ2-7,-,-,TRBV6-6
TGCAGCGTTCAGACCTGGGGCGAACACAATGAGCAGTTCTTC,CSVQTWGEHNEQFF,TRBJ2-1,-,-,TRBV29-1
TGCAGTGCAGCAGGGGCGGGAGGGATAAATACGCAGTATTTT,CSAAGAGGINTQYF,TRBJ2-3,TRBD2,few,TRBV20-1
TGTGCCAGCAGTGAGGCAGGGGACGAAAAACTGTTTTTT,CASSEAGDEKLFF,TRBJ1-4,-,once,TRBV25-1
TGCAGTGCTAGAGATTCAAGAATCCAAGAGACCCAGTACTTC,CSARDSRIQETQYF,TRBJ2-5,-,-,TRBV20-1
TGCAGCGTCGAGGTAATGACAGGCGGGGAGACCCAGTACTTC,CSVEVMTGGETQYF,TRBJ2-5,-,many,TRBV29-1
TGTGCCAGCAGTTTTGCAGAGGCGAGCTCCTACGAGCAGTACTTC,CASSFAEASSYEQYF,TRBJ2-7,-,few,TRBV7-9